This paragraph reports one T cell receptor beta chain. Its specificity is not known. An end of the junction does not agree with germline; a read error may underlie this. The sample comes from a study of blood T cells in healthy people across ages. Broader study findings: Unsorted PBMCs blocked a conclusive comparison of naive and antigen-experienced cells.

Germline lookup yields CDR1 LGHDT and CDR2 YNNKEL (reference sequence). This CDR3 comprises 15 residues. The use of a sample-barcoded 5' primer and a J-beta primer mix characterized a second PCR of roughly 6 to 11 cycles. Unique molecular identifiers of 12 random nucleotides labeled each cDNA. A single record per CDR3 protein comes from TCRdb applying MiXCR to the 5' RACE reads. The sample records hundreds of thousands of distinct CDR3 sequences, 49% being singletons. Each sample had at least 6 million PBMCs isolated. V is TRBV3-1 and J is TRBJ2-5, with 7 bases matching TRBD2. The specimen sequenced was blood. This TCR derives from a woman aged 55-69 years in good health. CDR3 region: CTSSHGGGPLETQYF. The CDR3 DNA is TGTACCAGCAGCCACGGGGGAGGGCCGTTAGAGACCCAGTACTTC.